This TCR beta chain was identified in a study of response to subunit inactivated influenza vaccine. Study-wide results and limits: T cells newly recruited by each seasonal influenza vaccination are few, the authors suggested.

TCRdb independently ran MiXCR on the RT-PCR reads; one entry per CDR3 protein. Of fewer than 600,000 distinct CDR3 sequences listed, around 7.9% are singletons. In its sample, this clonotype was seen a few times. As yet, its antigen is unknown. The CDR3 is made up of 15 amino acids. From germline, CDR1 is LNHNV and CDR2 YYDKDF (reference sequence). Trimming stripped 0 bases from V and 4 bases from J, with 10 bases between. This rearrangement joins TRBV15 to TRBJ2-1; D may be TRBD1 (8 bases). This sequence was found in a man aged 50 to 69 who received an inactivated influenza vaccine. Here the sequenced sample was PBMCs from blood, taken about 24 months after vaccination. The CDR3 DNA is TGTGCCACCAGCAGAGAACAGGGGGGGTACAATGAGCAGTTCTTC. Translating gives CATSREQGGYNEQFF.